The 15 T cell receptor beta chains reported below all come from one sample, sequenced in a study of blood T cell repertoires in COVID-19. The protocol was immunoSEQ multiplex PCR, while the TCRdb copy is restricted to in-frame clones and leaves out a portion. The table records approximately 130,000 clones, about 86% of them present only once. The sample was peripheral blood. Receptors were obtained from a woman aged 45-60 years who had recovered from COVID-19.

CDR3 sequence: CASSLVIAGYNEQFF. The CDR3 bases are TGCGCCAGCAGCTTGGTTATAGCGGGATACAATGAGCAGTTCTTC. This sequence joins TRBV5-1 and TRBJ2-1; 8 positions match TRBD2. Germline V gives CDR1 SGHRS, CDR2 YFSETQ. The length of the CDR3 is 15 residues. J was trimmed by 4 bases and V by 0 bases; bases with no gene match: 3.

This chain joins TRBV19 and TRBJ2-1, with 12 bases that match TRBD2. The CDR3 is made up of 17 amino acids. Per the germline V gene, CDR1 is LNHDA and CDR2 is SQIVND (reference sequence). V was clipped by 4 bases and J by 5 bases; unmatched bases: 9. The CDR3 reads CASSTHLLAGGNNEQFF. The CDR3 nucleotides are TGTGCCAGTAGTACTCACCTACTAGCGGGAGGAAACAATGAGCAGTTCTTC.

Only a few counts were recorded for this clone. The CDR3, as DNA: TGCGCCAGCAGCCAAGATGGGGCGGTTACTAGCACAGATACGCAGTATTTT. This encodes CASSQDGAVTSTDTQYF. J is TRBJ2-3 and V is TRBV4-3, with D tentatively TRBD1 (5 bases). The V end lost 0 bases, the J end lost 0 bases, and 13 bases lay between the germline ends. Germline V lookup: CDR1 LGHNA, CDR2 YSLEER. The CDR3 loop spans 17 amino acids.

This rearrangement joins TRBV28 to TRBJ2-5, with 7 bases fitting TRBD2. J gave up 1 base and V 8 bases, and 1 base lay outside the gene matches. Germline CDR1 reads MDHEN; CDR2 reads SYDVKM. The CDR3 runs to 12 residues. CDR3 protein: CASGRGQETQYF. DNA for the CDR3: TGTGCCAGCGGGAGGGGCCAAGAGACCCAGTACTTC. Looking up the rest from reference TRBV28 and TRBJ2-5 gives the full variable domain: DVKVTQSSRYLVKRTGEKVFLECVQDMDHENMFWYRQDPGLGLRLIYFSYDVKMKEKGDIPEGYSVSREKKERFSLILESASTNQTSMYLCASGRGQETQYFGPGTRLLVL.

The chain uses TRBV28 and TRBJ2-4; D is unresolved. The CDR3 spans 19 residues. V lost 5 bases to trimming and J lost 0 bases, with 23 bases between them. Germline CDR1 is MDHEN and CDR2 is SYDVKM. The CDR3 loop reads CASSIILVGPQLAKNIQYF. CDR3 coding DNA: TGTGCCAGCAGTATTATTCTGGTTGGGCCTCAATTAGCCAAAAACATTCAGTACTTC. The full variable domain, rest sourced from reference TRBV28 and TRBJ2-4, is DVKVTQSSRYLVKRTGEKVFLECVQDMDHENMFWYRQDPGLGLRLIYFSYDVKMKEKGDIPEGYSVSREKKERFSLILESASTNQTSMYLCASSIILVGPQLAKNIQYFGAGTRLSVL.

The chain joins TRBV5-1 to TRBJ1-1; D might be TRBD1 (6 bases). Germline V CDR1 and CDR2: SGHRS, YFSETQ. CDR3 size: 17 residues. Deletions cut 0 bases from V and 1 base from J, with 16 bases between. In nucleotides, the CDR3 is TGCGCCAGCAGCTTGGGGGACAATCAGCGGGGGAACACTGAAGCTTTCTTT. Protein: CASSLGDNQRGNTEAFF.

This chain links TRBV4-3 with TRBJ2-3, with 7 bases aligning to TRBD2. The CDR3 spans 15 residues. V lost 1 base and J lost 3; bases outside the gene matches: 4. Germline V gene lookup returns CDR1 LGHNA and CDR2 YSLEER. CDR3 in amino acids: CASSQVAGATDTQYF. The DNA for the CDR3 is TGCGCCAGCAGCCAAGTGGCGGGAGCGACAGATACGCAGTATTTT.

CDR3 amino acids: CASSPSGIAGGLADTQYF. Written as DNA, the CDR3 is TGTGCCAGCTCACCATCGGGGATTGCGGGTGGATTGGCAGATACGCAGTATTTT. The chain is built from TRBV18 and TRBJ2-3; D perhaps matches TRBD2 (5 bases). CDR3 length: 18 residues. CDR1 and CDR2 from the germline V gene are KGHSH and LQKENI. Trimming stripped 2 bases from V and 4 bases from J, with 22 bases between.

This chain connects TRBV6-5 to TRBJ1-2; 7 nucleotides align to TRBD1. This CDR3 is 14 amino acids long. Trimming at V came to 5 bases and at J to 7 bases, leaving 10 bases not matched to a gene. CDR1 and CDR2 from the germline V gene are MNHEY and SVGAGI. The CDR3 sequence is CASSPGQSSPGYTF. The CDR3 DNA reads as TGTGCCAGCAGTCCGGGACAGAGCTCCCCTGGCTACACCTTC.

This sequence joins TRBV6-1 and TRBJ2-3; 7 nucleotides agree with TRBD2. The CDR3 sequence is 16 residues long. Germline-derived CDR1 and CDR2 are MNHNS and SASEGT. After removal of 2 bases from V and 1 base from J, the junction contained 6 bases not matched to a gene. The CDR3 region has the DNA TGTGCCAGCAGTGAACAGCGGGGAGCCGGCACAGATACGCAGTATTTT. Protein: CASSEQRGAGTDTQYF.

V and J are TRBV5-4 and TRBJ2-1; TRBD2 might be the D (6 bases). The length of the CDR3 is 16 residues. The germline CDR1 and CDR2 sequences are SGHNT and YYREEE (reference sequence). V dropped 7 bases and J dropped 5 bases, with 22 bases sitting between them. CDR3 protein: CASSRLGGQGNNEQFF. The CDR3 nucleotides are TGTGCCAGCTCAAGACTAGGAGGGCAGGGAAACAATGAGCAGTTCTTC.

The rearrangement links TRBV5-1 to TRBJ1-1, with 9 bases that match TRBD1. CDR1 and CDR2 (germline): SGHRS, YFSETQ. J was trimmed by 5 bases and V by 5 bases; bases with no gene match: 4. The CDR3 spans 13 residues. CDR3 DNA: TGCGCCAGCAGACAGGGGGCTATAACTGAAGCTTTCTTT. Residues: CASRQGAITEAFF. Based on the CDR3 plus reference TRBV5-1 and TRBJ1-1, the full variable domain is KAGVTQTPRYLIKTRGQQVTLSCSPISGHRSVSWYQQTPGQGLQFLFEYFSETQRNKGNFPGRFSGRQFSNSRSEMNVSTLELGDSALYLCASRQGAITEAFFGQGTRLTVV.

The rearrangement joins TRBV19 to TRBJ1-1; TRBD1 is a possible D gene (5 bases). CDR1 and CDR2 (germline): LNHDA, SQIVND (reference sequence). V lost 0 bases and J lost 3, with 17 bases in between. CDR3 length: 17 residues. Here the CDR3 reads CASSIDGGTGRDTEAFF. CDR3 bases: TGTGCCAGTAGTATAGATGGAGGGACGGGACGGGACACTGAAGCTTTCTTT.

V gene TRBV7-9 combines with J gene TRBJ2-2, with TRBD1 matching over 8 bases. CDR1 SEHNR and CDR2 FQNEAQ come from the germline V gene (reference sequence). V was pared by 5 bases and J by 4 bases, with 6 bases of the junction left unmatched. CDR3 length equals 15 residues. CDR3 residues: CASSTQGAGTGELFF. The DNA of the CDR3 is TGTGCCAGCAGCACGCAGGGGGCCGGCACCGGGGAGCTGTTTTTT.

The V and J genes are TRBV19 and TRBJ1-2; unclear D gene. Per germline, CDR1 LNHDA and CDR2 SQIVND (reference sequence). The CDR3 sequence is 13 residues long. V lost 4 bases, J lost 2 bases, and 8 bases lay in between. This chain's CDR3 is CASSTKINYGYTF. Here the CDR3 DNA reads TGTGCCAGTAGTACTAAGATAAACTATGGCTACACCTTC.